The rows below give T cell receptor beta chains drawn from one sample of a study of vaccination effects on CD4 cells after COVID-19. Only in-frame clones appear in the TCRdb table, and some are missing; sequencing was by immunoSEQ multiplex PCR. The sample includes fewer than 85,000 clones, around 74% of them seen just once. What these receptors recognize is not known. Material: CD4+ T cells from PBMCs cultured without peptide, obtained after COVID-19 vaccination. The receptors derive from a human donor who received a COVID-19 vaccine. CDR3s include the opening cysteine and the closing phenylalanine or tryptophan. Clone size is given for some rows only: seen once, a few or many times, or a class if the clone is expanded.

CDR3: CATSDTGGGAPYNEQFF
size: once
V: TRBV24-1
J: TRBJ2-1

CDR3: CASTNSGASGYTF
size: few
V: TRBV6-5
J: TRBJ1-2

CDR3: CASGTGSGNTIYF
size: -
V: TRBV12-5
J: TRBJ1-3

CDR3: CASSLDVGSGARGGYTF
size: -
V: TRBV5-1
J: TRBJ1-2

CDR3: CASSQELRGYTDTQYF
size: -
V: TRBV4-2
J: TRBJ2-3

CDR3: CASSPMGLASRQTQYF
size: -
V: TRBV7-9
J: TRBJ2-5

CDR3: CASRASYNSPLHF
size: -
V: TRBV6-5
J: TRBJ1-6

CDR3: CASSLEANTEAFF
size: -
V: TRBV5-4
J: TRBJ1-1

CDR3: CASSLFQGGTEAFF
size: -
V: TRBV5-1
J: TRBJ1-1

CDR3: CASSPDRGVYF
size: few
V: TRBV11-2
J: TRBJ1-3

CDR3: CASSLNGKPQETQYF
size: once
V: TRBV7-3
J: TRBJ2-5

CDR3: CASSGPLKSEAFF
size: once
V: TRBV6-2/TRBV6-3
J: TRBJ1-1

CDR3: CASSLRDISTANYGYTF
size: -
V: TRBV18
J: TRBJ1-2

CDR3: CASSLSLRGGQETQYF
size: -
V: TRBV5-4
J: TRBJ2-5

CDR3: CSVESGSTDTQYF
size: once
V: TRBV29-1
J: TRBJ2-3

CDR3: CATSDLGSRGGNEQFF
size: -
V: TRBV24-1
J: TRBJ2-1

CDR3: CASSPGSGPGGTTGELFF
size: -
V: TRBV5-1
J: TRBJ2-2

CDR3: CASSLGQGTSGYTF
size: -
V: TRBV6-5
J: TRBJ1-2

CDR3: CASSGELAGGSSLSDTQYF
size: few
V: TRBV5-4
J: TRBJ2-3

CDR3: CASRTGGGGYNEQFF
size: -
V: TRBV2
J: TRBJ2-1

CDR3: CAVTRQGRTEAFF
size: -
V: TRBV12-3/TRBV12-4
J: TRBJ1-1

CDR3: CATSGGEIYGYTF
size: -
V: TRBV24-1
J: TRBJ1-2

CDR3: CASSYSGRGGKLFF
size: -
V: TRBV6-6
J: TRBJ1-4

CDR3: CASSQDPTGSYNEQFF
size: -
V: TRBV3-1/TRBV3-2
J: TRBJ2-1

CDR3: CASSESRGRLNTEAFF
size: -
V: TRBV10-1
J: TRBJ1-1

CDR3: CASSYSTGGRTQYF
size: -
V: TRBV6-2/TRBV6-3
J: TRBJ2-3

CDR3: CASTVDTSYGYTF
size: -
V: TRBV2
J: TRBJ1-2

CDR3: CAISEHPGQGNTGELFF
size: -
V: TRBV10-3
J: TRBJ2-2

CDR3: CASTNLRDTEAFF
size: -
V: TRBV12-3/TRBV12-4
J: TRBJ1-1

CDR3: CASSLAAGVSNYGYTF
size: -
V: TRBV5-1
J: TRBJ1-2

CDR3: CASSLRTSGEQTQYF
size: -
V: TRBV19
J: TRBJ2-5

CDR3: CASRDRGPYGYTF
size: -
V: TRBV2
J: TRBJ1-2

CDR3: CAWRRGENTEAFF
size: -
V: TRBV30
J: TRBJ1-1

CDR3: CATSDPPQQEHQETQYF
size: -
V: TRBV24-1
J: TRBJ2-5

CDR3: CASSLQTVYYGYTF
size: -
V: TRBV7-2
J: TRBJ1-2

CDR3: CASTQGPEETQYF
size: medium-sized
V: TRBV7-2
J: TRBJ2-5

CDR3: CASSLVFQGADTQYF
size: -
V: TRBV11-2
J: TRBJ2-3

CDR3: CASQWGDNSPLHF
size: -
V: TRBV7-2
J: TRBJ1-6

CDR3: CASTPQSLAKNIQYF
size: -
V: TRBV7-9
J: TRBJ2-4

CDR3: CASSGDFGYTF
size: -
V: TRBV2
J: TRBJ1-2

CDR3: CASSLVGGSGYTF
size: -
V: TRBV7-2
J: TRBJ1-2

CDR3: CASRSMGGKNYQPQHF
size: -
V: TRBV19
J: TRBJ1-5

CDR3: CASSLAGHGSPLHF
size: -
V: TRBV7-2
J: TRBJ1-6

CDR3: CASSTGTNNEQFF
size: -
V: TRBV7-7
J: TRBJ2-1

CDR3: CSGGGGAGGTEAFF
size: -
V: TRBV29-1
J: TRBJ1-1

CDR3: CASSISPGMGYGYTF
size: few
V: TRBV19
J: TRBJ1-2

CDR3: CASSLEGTSGTQYF
size: -
V: TRBV5-1
J: TRBJ2-5

CDR3: CASSQGQGADYGYTF
size: -
V: TRBV5-4
J: TRBJ1-2

CDR3: CASSPGHASTNEKLFF
size: -
V: TRBV27
J: TRBJ1-4

CDR3: CSVVPGGTGELFF
size: -
V: TRBV29-1
J: TRBJ2-2

CDR3: CASGLVGAGWSTDTQYF
size: -
V: TRBV12-5
J: TRBJ2-3

CDR3: CATWPNFGGYF
size: few
V: TRBV6-6
J: TRBJ2-5

CDR3: CASRPLDTETQYF
size: -
V: TRBV6-5
J: TRBJ2-5

CDR3: CASSLRRAVNYGYTF
size: -
V: TRBV28
J: TRBJ1-2

CDR3: CASSPGRGPYNEQFF
size: -
V: TRBV7-3
J: TRBJ2-1

CDR3: CASRRTRSTDTQYF
size: -
V: TRBV6-5
J: TRBJ2-3

CDR3: CASTRGRDTEAFF
size: once
V: TRBV6-5
J: TRBJ1-1

CDR3: CASALGQVGTDTQYF
size: few
V: TRBV12-5
J: TRBJ2-3

CDR3: CASSSVGARSEAFF
size: once
V: TRBV11-1
J: TRBJ1-1

CDR3: CASSISAGGASTDTQYF
size: -
V: TRBV19
J: TRBJ2-3